These 6 T cell receptor beta chains originate from one sample sequenced in a study of human versus mouse CDR3 diversity and MHC coevolution. Sequenced by immunoSEQ multiplex PCR; TCRdb stores in-frame clones only, minus some. Of around 77,000 clones in the sample, under 95% were seen once. The sample comprised naive CD4+ T cells from blood. Subset defined: CD45RO-negative CD62L-positive naive CD4 T cells. The receptors shown here come from a person aged 25-75 years in good health.

This rearrangement joins TRBV18 to TRBJ1-2; perhaps TRBD1 as D (6 bases). The CDR3 is 17 amino acids. Between the trimmed V and J ends, which lost 3 bases and 4 bases, there was a span of 21 bases. Germline CDR1 reads KGHSH; CDR2 reads LQKENI. The CDR3 DNA is TGTGCCAGCTCACCCAGGACAGATGCCCAAACCCTCTATGGCTACACCTTC. The encoded protein is CASSPRTDAQTLYGYTF.

The V call is TRBV5-4, the J call TRBJ2-1; 7 nucleotides match TRBD2. V shed 0 bases and J 2 bases; nucleotides not matched to a gene: 5. The CDR3 has 16 amino acids. Germline CDR1 SGHNT, CDR2 YYREEE (reference sequence). The CDR3 bases are TGTGCCAGCAGCTTGGGACTAGCCCAGACCTACAATGAGCAGTTCTTC. This gives the protein CASSLGLAQTYNEQFF.

The chain uses TRBV5-4 and TRBJ2-5, with D maybe TRBD2 (5 bases). The CDR3 has 14 residues. Looked up from germline, CDR1 is SGHNT and CDR2 is YYREEE (reference sequence). Trimming removed 0 bases from V and 4 bases from J, with 10 bases in between. Here the CDR3 DNA reads TGTGCCAGCAGCTTGGTTCGGGATGCAGAGACCCAGTACTTC. Translation: CASSLVRDAETQYF.

J is TRBJ2-3 and V is TRBV30; D is unresolved. Looked up from germline, CDR1 is GTSNPN and CDR2 is SVGIG (reference sequence). The CDR3 covers 11 residues. V was clipped by 8 bases and J by 3 bases, with 9 bases between them. The CDR3 sequence is CARGRTDTQYF. CDR3 nucleotides: TGTGCCCGAGGAAGGACAGATACGCAGTATTTT.

The CDR3, as DNA: TGTGCCAGCAGTTACTGGGGGACAGGGGGCGGAGAGACCCAGTACTTC. Protein: CASSYWGTGGGETQYF. The chain links TRBV6-5 to TRBJ2-5; 12 positions agree with TRBD1. The CDR3 length is 16 residues. Germline CDR1 and CDR2: MNHEY and SVGAGI. The junction had 4 bases not matched to a gene; V was cut back by 1 base and J by 4 bases.

The chain combines TRBV2 with TRBJ1-5, with 7 bases fitting TRBD1. The CDR3 is 14 amino acids. Trimming took 7 bases from V and 0 from J; bases not matched to a gene: 3. Germline-derived CDR1 and CDR2 are SNHLY and FYNNEI. The CDR3 coding sequence is TGTGCCAGCACGGGACAGAATAGCAATCAGCCCCAGCATTTT. It translates to CASTGQNSNQPQHF.